A single sample is the source of the 16 T cell receptor beta chains below, sequenced in a study of beta chain features in type 1 diabetes (dated by TCRdb to between 2017 and 2018). The library was made by the immunoSEQ multiplex PCR assay. The entire isolated RNA was reverse transcribed using the High Capacity cDNA Reverse Transcription Kit, and thus expressed TCRB transcripts were sequenced. TCRdb holds this immuneACCESS table with in-frame rearrangements only. Some clones are missing; in checked studies, unresolved V genes explain under half, and the rest has no known cause. The sample yields 500,000 to 850,000 clones; more than 12% were counted once. The ten largest account for 0.035% to 0.045% of the sample. Overall study results and their limits: In all four CD4+ subsets, TCRB CDR3 length was moderately but significantly shorter in type 1 diabetes patients.

For these TCRs, the target antigens are not known. The material sequenced was naive CD4+ T cells from blood. In the paper's terms, the cell subset or site label means: true naive CD4+ T cells. These receptors all stem from a man younger than 30 with type 1 diabetes.

This chain uses TRBV5-1 with TRBJ2-2; D may be TRBD1 (5 bases). The CDR3 has 16 amino acids. Germline V gene sequence: CDR1 SGHRS, CDR2 YFSETQ. Trimming cost V 4 bases and J 5 bases, with 18 bases left between them. The CDR3 is CASSAPDSPQTGELFF. In nucleotides, the CDR3 is TGCGCCAGCAGCGCCCCTGACAGTCCCCAGACCGGGGAGCTGTTTTTT.

The chain recombines TRBV5-1 with TRBJ2-3; perhaps TRBD1 as D (7 bases). V was trimmed by 5 bases and J by 2 bases, leaving 18 bases between them. This CDR3 has 16 amino acids. In germline, CDR1 is SGHRS, CDR2 YFSETQ. For the CDR3, the DNA is TGCGCCAGCAGTTGGAGGGGGCGTCCCTCCACAGATACGCAGTATTTT. Translated, it gives CASSWRGRPSTDTQYF.

V gene TRBV5-1 combines with J gene TRBJ1-1; D uncertain. In germline, CDR1 is SGHRS, CDR2 YFSETQ. The V and J ends lost 7 bases and 1 base respectively, with 14 bases between them. CDR3 size: 14 residues. The CDR3 region is CASSSSWGNTEAFF. In DNA, the CDR3 is TGCGCCAGCTCCTCATCCTGGGGGAACACTGAAGCTTTCTTT.

The chain recombines TRBV27 with TRBJ1-4; perhaps TRBD1 as D (5 bases). CDR3 length: 17 amino acids. The ends were cut back, 2 bases at V and 0 bases at J, with 13 bases in the middle. Germline CDR1 and CDR2: MNHEY and SMNVEV (reference sequence). The CDR3 is CASSLHQGFSTNEKLFF. Here the CDR3 DNA reads TGTGCCAGCAGTTTACATCAGGGTTTCTCAACTAATGAAAAACTGTTTTTT.

This chain uses TRBV2 with TRBJ2-3, with 14 nucleotides matching TRBD2. The CDR3 runs to 15 residues. Germline values: CDR1 SNHLY, CDR2 FYNNEI. The trim removed 3 bases at V and 5 bases at J, leaving 1 base unmatched. The CDR3 nucleotides read TGTGCCAGCAGTGACGGACTAGCGGGAGGAGATACGCAGTATTTT. Translating gives CASSDGLAGGDTQYF.

V is TRBV28 and J is TRBJ2-1; D unclear. V was cut by 10 bases and J by 0 bases, with 7 bases left in between. CDR3 size: 12 residues. The V gene's germline CDR1 is MDHEN and CDR2 SYDVKM. CDR3 in amino acids: CATLLSYNEQFF. The CDR3 DNA reads as TGTGCCACCCTACTCTCCTACAATGAGCAGTTCTTC.

Details on this clone: The same CDR3 also results from other DNA sequences found in this sample. This chain uses TRBV7-9 with TRBJ2-1; D not certain. The CDR3 is made up of 12 amino acids. CDR1 and CDR2 from the germline V gene are SEHNR and FQNEAQ (reference sequence). Trimming took 1 base from V and 5 from J, leaving 3 bases between them. CDR3 in amino acids: CASSLGDNEQFF. The DNA for the CDR3 is TGTGCCAGCAGCTTAGGGGACAATGAGCAGTTCTTC. The full variable domain, completed using reference TRBV7-9 and TRBJ2-1, is DTGVSQNPRHKITKRGQNVTFRCDPISEHNRLYWYRQTLGQGPEFLTYFQNEAQLEKSRLLSDRFSAERPKGSFSTLEIQRTEQGDSAMYLCASSLGDNEQFFGPGTRLTVL.

This clone has more than one count but fewer than ten. The chain combines TRBV7-9 with TRBJ1-4; D not certain. Germline V CDR1 and CDR2: SEHNR, FQNEAQ (reference sequence). V lost 5 bases and J 14 bases, leaving 24 bases between the germline ends. The CDR3 covers 15 residues. CDR3 nucleotide sequence: TGTGCCAGCAGCCCTTCATCCCACCGGGGTAAAGTTCTGTTTTTT. This translates into CASSPSSHRGKVLFF.

V usage is TRBV7-9 and J usage is TRBJ2-7; D might be TRBD1 (6 bases). Germline values: CDR1 SEHNR, CDR2 FQNEAQ (reference sequence). The germline V and J ends were trimmed by 1 base and 1 base, with 8 bases remaining between them. The CDR3 runs to 14 residues. CDR3 DNA: TGTGCCAGCAGCTTAGATGGGACATCCTACGAGCAGTACTTC. Translating it yields CASSLDGTSYEQYF.

This chain uses TRBV28 with TRBJ2-7; either TRBD1 or TRBD2 may supply D (5 bases each). This CDR3 has 16 residues. Germline V gene lookup returns CDR1 MDHEN and CDR2 SYDVKM. The V end lost 3 bases, the J end lost 0 bases, and 15 bases lay between the germline ends. Here the CDR3 reads CASSLDRGGPSYEQYF. The CDR3 DNA reads TGTGCCAGCAGTTTGGATCGGGGCGGGCCCTCCTACGAGCAGTACTTC.

This clone occurred a few times. The V and J genes are TRBV29-1 and TRBJ1-1, with 9 bases aligning to TRBD1. Germline V CDR1 and CDR2: SQVTM, ANQGSEA. CDR3 size: 13 residues. V lost 6 bases, J lost 2 bases, and 4 bases stayed unmatched. The CDR3: CSVLGQGNTEAFF. CDR3 nucleotide sequence: TGCAGCGTCCTGGGACAGGGTAACACTGAAGCTTTCTTT.

This clone appeared a few times. The V call is TRBV6-5, the J call TRBJ1-2, with D possibly matching TRBD1 (5 bases). From germline, CDR1 is MNHEY and CDR2 SVGAGI. V was shortened by 7 bases and J by 5 bases, with 14 bases between the two germline ends. The CDR3 length is 13 residues. The CDR3 bases are TGTGCCAGCAAGCCAGGGAGGGCTTATGGCTACACCTTC. It specifies CASKPGRAYGYTF.

This chain uses TRBV6-1 with TRBJ2-5; perhaps TRBD2 as D (6 bases). CDR1 is MNHNS and CDR2 is SASEGT in the germline V gene. The CDR3 spans 13 residues. Trimming pared 5 bases from V and 1 base from J, leaving 8 bases between. In DNA, the CDR3 is TGTGCCAGCAGTCGGGACTCCCAAGAGACCCAGTACTTC. Translating gives CASSRDSQETQYF.

This clone was observed a handful of times. The rearrangement joins TRBV4-3 to TRBJ2-1, with D perhaps TRBD1 (6 bases). The CDR3 has 16 residues. Trimming removed 4 bases at V and 4 bases at J, with 17 bases between. Germline CDR1 is LGHNA and CDR2 is YSLEER. CDR3: CASSREGLGAYNEQFF. The CDR3 DNA sequence: TGCGCCAGCAGCCGAGAGGGCCTGGGGGCTTACAATGAGCAGTTCTTC.

The genes are TRBV11-2 and TRBJ2-5; TRBD1 or TRBD2 may be the D gene (6 bases each). CDR1 and CDR2 (germline): SGHAT, FQNNGV. V shed 5 bases and J shed 5 bases, with 15 bases lying between them. This CDR3 comprises 14 residues. The CDR3 nucleotides read TGTGCCAGCAGCCCTCATCGGGGGCAGGAGACCCAGTACTTC. This codes for CASSPHRGQETQYF.

The chain uses TRBV29-1 and TRBJ2-7; 10 positions agree with TRBD1. The CDR3 runs to 13 residues. After removal of 3 bases from V and 5 bases from J, the junction contained 4 bases not matched to a gene. Germline loops: CDR1 SQVTM, CDR2 ANQGSEA. The CDR3 region is CSVDPGQGNEQYF. The DNA for the CDR3 is TGCAGCGTTGATCCGGGACAGGGGAACGAGCAGTACTTC.